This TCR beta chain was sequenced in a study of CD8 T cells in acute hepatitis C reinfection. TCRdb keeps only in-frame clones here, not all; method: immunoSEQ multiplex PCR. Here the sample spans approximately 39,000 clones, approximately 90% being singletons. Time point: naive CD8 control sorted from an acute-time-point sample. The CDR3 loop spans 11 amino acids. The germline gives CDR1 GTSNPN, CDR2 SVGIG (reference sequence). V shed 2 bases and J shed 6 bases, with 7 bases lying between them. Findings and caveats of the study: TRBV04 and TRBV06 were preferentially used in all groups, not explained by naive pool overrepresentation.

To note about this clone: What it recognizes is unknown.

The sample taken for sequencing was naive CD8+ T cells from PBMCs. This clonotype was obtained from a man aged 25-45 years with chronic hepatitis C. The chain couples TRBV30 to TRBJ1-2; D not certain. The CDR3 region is CAWSPIDGYTF. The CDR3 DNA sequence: TGTGCCTGGAGTCCTATTGATGGCTACACCTTC.